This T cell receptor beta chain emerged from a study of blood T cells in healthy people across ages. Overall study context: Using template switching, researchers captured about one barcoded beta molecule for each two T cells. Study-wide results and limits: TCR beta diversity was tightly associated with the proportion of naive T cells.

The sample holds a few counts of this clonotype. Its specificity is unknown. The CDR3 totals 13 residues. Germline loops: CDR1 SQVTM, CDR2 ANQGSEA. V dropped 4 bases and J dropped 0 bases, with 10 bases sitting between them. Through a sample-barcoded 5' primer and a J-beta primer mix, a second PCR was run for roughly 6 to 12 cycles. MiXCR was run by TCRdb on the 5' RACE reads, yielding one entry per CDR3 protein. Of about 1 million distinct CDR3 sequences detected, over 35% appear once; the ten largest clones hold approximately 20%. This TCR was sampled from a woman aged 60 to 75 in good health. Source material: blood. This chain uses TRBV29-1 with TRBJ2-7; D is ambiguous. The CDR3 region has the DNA TGCAGCGTTGCGGCGTTTAACTCCTACGAGCAGTACTTC. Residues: CSVAAFNSYEQYF.